This T cell receptor (beta chain) is from a study of blood T cell repertoires in COVID-19. Background on the study: The study drew acute and convalescent COVID-19 samples from the United States, Italy and Spain. T cells, B-cell-depleted T cells, or PBMCs supplied cDNA or gDNA.

The CDR3 sequence is 14 residues long. In germline, CDR1 is MNHEY, CDR2 SMNVEV (reference sequence). V lost 8 bases and J lost 5; bases outside the gene matches: 11. Clones were sequenced by immunoSEQ multiplex PCR, and TCRdb holds only the in-frame ones, with some missing. Among about 250,000 clones, roughly 84% were seen once, and the ten largest hold roughly 4.2%. Sequenced sample: peripheral blood. The source is a woman aged 35 to 49 with active or convalescent COVID-19. V is TRBV27 and J is TRBJ2-7, with 8 bases that match TRBD2. The DNA of the CDR3 is TGTGCCAGCCTCTCGGGACTAGGCACCGACGAGCAGTACGTC. Translated, it gives CASLSGLGTDEQYV.